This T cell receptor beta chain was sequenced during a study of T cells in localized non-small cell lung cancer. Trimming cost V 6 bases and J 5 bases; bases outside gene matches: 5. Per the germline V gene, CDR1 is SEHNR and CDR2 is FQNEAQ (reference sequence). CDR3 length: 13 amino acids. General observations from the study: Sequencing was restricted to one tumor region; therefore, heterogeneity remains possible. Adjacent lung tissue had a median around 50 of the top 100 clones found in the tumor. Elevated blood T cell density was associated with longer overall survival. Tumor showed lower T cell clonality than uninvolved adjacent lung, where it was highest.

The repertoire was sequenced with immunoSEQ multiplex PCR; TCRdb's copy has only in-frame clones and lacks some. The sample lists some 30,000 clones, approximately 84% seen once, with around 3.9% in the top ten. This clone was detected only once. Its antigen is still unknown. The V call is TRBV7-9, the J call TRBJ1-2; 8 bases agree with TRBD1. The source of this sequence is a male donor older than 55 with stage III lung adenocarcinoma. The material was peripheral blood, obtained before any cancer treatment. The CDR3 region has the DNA TGTGCCAGCAGGCAACAGGGGGATTATGGCTACACCTTC. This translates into CASRQQGDYGYTF.